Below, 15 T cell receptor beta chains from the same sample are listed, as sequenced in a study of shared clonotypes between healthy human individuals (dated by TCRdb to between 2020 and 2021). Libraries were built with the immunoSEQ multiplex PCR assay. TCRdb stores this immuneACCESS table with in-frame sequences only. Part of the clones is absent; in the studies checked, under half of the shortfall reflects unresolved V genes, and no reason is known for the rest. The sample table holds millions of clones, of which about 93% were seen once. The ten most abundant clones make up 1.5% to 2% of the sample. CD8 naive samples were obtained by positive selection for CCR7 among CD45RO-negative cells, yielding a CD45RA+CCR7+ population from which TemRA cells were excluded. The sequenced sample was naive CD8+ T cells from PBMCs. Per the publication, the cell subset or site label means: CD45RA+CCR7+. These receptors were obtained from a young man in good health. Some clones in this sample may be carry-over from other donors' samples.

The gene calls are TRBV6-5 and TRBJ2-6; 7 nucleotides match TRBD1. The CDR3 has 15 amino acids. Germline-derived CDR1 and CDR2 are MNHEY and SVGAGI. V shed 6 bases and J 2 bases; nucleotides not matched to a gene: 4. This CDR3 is CASRLGQAGANVLTF. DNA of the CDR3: TGTGCCAGCAGACTCGGACAGGCTGGGGCCAACGTCCTGACTTTC.

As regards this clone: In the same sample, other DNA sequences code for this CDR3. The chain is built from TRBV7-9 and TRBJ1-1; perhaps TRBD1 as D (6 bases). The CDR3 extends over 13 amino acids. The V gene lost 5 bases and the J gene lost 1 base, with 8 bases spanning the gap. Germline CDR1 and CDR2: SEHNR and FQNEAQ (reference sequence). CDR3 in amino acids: CASSPTGNTEAFF. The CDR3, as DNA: TGTGCCAGCAGCCCGACAGGGAACACTGAAGCTTTCTTT.

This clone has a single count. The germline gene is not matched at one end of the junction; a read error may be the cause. The CDR3 nucleotides are TGTGCCATCACTGAGTCCCCCGGGACTAGCGGCAATGAGCAGTTCTTC. Amino acids: CAITESPGTSGNEQFF. The rearrangement links TRBV10-3 to TRBJ2-1; 11 bases match TRBD2. Germline V gene data show CDR1 as ENHRY and CDR2 as SYGVKD. The CDR3 has 16 amino acids.

The CDR3 region has the DNA TGTGCCAGCAGTGACCATGAGCAGTTCTTC. Protein: CASSDHEQFF. The chain couples TRBV25-1 to TRBJ2-1; D call uncertain. The CDR3 loop spans 10 amino acids. Germline CDR1 and CDR2: MGHDK and SYGVNS. V was shortened by 3 bases and J by 8 bases, with 2 bases between the two germline ends.

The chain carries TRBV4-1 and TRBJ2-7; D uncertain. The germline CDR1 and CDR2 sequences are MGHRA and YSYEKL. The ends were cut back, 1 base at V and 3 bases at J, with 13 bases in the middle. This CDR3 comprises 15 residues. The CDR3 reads CASSQGPRLDYEQYF. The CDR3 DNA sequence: TGCGCCAGCAGCCAAGGCCCCAGATTGGACTACGAGCAGTACTTC.

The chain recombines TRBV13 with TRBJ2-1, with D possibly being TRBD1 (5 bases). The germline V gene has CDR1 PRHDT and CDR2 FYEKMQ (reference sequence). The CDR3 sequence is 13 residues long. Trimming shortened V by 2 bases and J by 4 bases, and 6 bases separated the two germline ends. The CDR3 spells CASSLKGYNEQFF. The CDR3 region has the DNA TGTGCCAGCAGCTTAAAGGGGTACAATGAGCAGTTCTTC. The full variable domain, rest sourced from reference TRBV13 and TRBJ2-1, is AAGVIQSPRHLIKEKRETATLKCYPIPRHDTVYWYQQGPGQDPQFLISFYEKMQSDKGSIPDRFSAQQFSDYHSELNMSSLELGDSALYFCASSLKGYNEQFFGPGTRLTVL.

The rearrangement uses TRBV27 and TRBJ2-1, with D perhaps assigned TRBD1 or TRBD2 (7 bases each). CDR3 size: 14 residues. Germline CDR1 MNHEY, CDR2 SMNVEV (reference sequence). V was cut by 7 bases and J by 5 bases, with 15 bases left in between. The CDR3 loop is CASNSGGVNNEQFF. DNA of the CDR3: TGTGCCAGCAACTCAGGGGGGGTTAACAATGAGCAGTTCTTC.

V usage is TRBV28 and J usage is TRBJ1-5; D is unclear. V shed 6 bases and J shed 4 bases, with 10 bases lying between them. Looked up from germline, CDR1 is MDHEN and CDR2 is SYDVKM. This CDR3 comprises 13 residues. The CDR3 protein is CASRWTENQPQHF. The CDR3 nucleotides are TGTGCCAGCAGGTGGACGGAGAATCAGCCCCAGCATTTT.

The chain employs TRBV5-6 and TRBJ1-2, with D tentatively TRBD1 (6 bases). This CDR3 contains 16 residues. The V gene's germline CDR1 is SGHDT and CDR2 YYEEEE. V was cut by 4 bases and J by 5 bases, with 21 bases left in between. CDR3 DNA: TGTGCCAGCAGCGACGGACAGATCCCCGGGGAGTATGGCTACACCTTC. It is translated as CASSDGQIPGEYGYTF.

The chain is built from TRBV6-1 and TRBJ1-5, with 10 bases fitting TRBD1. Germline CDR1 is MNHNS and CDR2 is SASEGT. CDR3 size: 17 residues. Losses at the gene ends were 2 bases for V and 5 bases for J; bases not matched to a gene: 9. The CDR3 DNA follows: TGTGCCAGCAGTGAAAAGCCAGGGGGGACAGGGGATCAGCCCCAGCATTTT. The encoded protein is CASSEKPGGTGDQPQHF.

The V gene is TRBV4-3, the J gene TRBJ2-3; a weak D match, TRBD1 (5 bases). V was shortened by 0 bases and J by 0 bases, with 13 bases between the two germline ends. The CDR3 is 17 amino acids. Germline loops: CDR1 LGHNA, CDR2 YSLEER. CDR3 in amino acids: CASSQDPLGPSTDTQYF. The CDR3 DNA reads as TGCGCCAGCAGCCAAGATCCACTGGGGCCTAGCACAGATACGCAGTATTTT.

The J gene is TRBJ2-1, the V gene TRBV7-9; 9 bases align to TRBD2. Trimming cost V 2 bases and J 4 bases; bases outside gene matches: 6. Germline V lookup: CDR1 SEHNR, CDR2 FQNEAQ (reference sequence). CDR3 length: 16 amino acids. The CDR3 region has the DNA TGTGCCAGCAGCTTAACTAGCGGGCTAAAGTACAATGAGCAGTTCTTC. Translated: CASSLTSGLKYNEQFF.

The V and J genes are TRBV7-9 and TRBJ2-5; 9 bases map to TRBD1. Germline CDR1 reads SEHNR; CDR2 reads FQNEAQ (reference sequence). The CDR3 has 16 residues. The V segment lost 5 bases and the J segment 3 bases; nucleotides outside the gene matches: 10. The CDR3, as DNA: TGTGCCAGCAGCACCGTTTCCGGGACAGGGAAAGAGACCCAGTACTTC. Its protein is CASSTVSGTGKETQYF.

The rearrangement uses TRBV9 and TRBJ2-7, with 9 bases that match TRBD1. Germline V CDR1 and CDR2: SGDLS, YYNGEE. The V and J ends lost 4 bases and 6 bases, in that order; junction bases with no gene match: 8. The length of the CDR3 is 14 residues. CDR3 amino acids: CASSPGQGFSEQYF. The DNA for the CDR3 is TGTGCCAGCAGCCCGGGACAGGGATTTTCCGAGCAGTACTTC.

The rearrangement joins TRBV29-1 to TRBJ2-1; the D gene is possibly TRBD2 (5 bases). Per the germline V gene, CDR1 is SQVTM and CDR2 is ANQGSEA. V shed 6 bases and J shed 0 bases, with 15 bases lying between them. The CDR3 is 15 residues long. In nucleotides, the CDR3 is TGCAGCGTGGACGGTCCGGGGAGCTCCTACAATGAGCAGTTCTTC. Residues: CSVDGPGSSYNEQFF.